Sequencing of this T cell receptor (beta chain) was carried out in a study of radiation and T cells in renal cell carcinoma. Study-level information: Nephrectomy followed 15 Gy stereotactic body radiation by 4 weeks. General observations from the study: In blood, top tumor clones expanded by 2 weeks, shrinking by 4.

On this clone itself: The antigen remains unidentified.

Produced via immunoSEQ multiplex PCR; TCRdb's table is partial and in-frame only. This table holds 120,000 to 150,000 clones, roughly nine tenths found once. The time point was: baseline pretreatment blood. Treatment here: 15 Gy SBRT to primary tumor, nephrectomy 4 weeks later. Germline CDR1 and CDR2: PRHDT and FYEKMQ (reference sequence). V was shortened by 5 bases and J by 2 bases, with 13 bases between the two germline ends. This CDR3 spans 15 amino acids. The starting material was blood, obtained from a patient whose treatment included radiotherapy and nephrectomy. The TCR comes from a woman in her sixties or seventies with renal cell carcinoma. V usage is TRBV13 and J usage is TRBJ2-4, with D maybe TRBD1 (6 bases). Here the CDR3 reads CASSSNRETKNIQYF. The CDR3 DNA follows: TGTGCCAGCAGCAGTAACAGGGAGACCAAAAACATTCAGTACTTC.